What follows describes a single T cell receptor beta chain. This specimen comes from a study of blood T cells in healthy people across ages. Germline lookup yields CDR1 SGDLS and CDR2 YYNGEE. CDR3 length: 13 amino acids. The V gene lost 1 base and the J gene lost 10 bases, with 12 bases spanning the gap. Alongside a J-beta primer mix, a sample-barcoded 5' primer served in a second PCR lasting 7 to 11 cycles. TCRdb ran MiXCR on the 5' RACE reads and lists one entry per CDR3 protein. The table has roughly 1.9 million distinct CDR3 sequences, roughly 43% seen once. The TCR comes from a human donor in good health. The chain has TRBV9 and TRBJ2-1; a possible D gene is TRBD1 (6 bases). The sequencing sample was made of blood. The CDR3 DNA follows: TGTGCCAGCAGCGTAAGATTTGGGGGCGAGCAGTTCTTC. Residues: CASSVRFGGEQFF.